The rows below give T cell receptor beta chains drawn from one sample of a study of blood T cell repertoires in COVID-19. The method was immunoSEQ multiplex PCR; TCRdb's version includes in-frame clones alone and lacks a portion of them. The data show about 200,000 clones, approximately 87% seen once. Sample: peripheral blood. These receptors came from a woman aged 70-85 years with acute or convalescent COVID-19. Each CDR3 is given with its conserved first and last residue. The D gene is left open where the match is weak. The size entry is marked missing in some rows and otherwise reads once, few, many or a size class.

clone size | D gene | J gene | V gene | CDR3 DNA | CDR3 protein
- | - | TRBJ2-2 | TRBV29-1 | TGCAGCGTCGGGGTCATATCCAGCGGGGAGCTGTTTTTT | CSVGVISSGELFF
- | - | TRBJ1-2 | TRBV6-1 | TGTGCCAGCAGTGAGGCCTGGAGAACTAACTATGGCTACACCTTC | CASSEAWRTNYGYTF
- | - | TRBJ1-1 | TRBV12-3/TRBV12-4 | TGTGCCAGCAGTTCCTTCCAGGGGACGGAAGCTTTCTTT | CASSSFQGTEAFF
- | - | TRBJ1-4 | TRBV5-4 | TGTGCCAGCAGCTTGGGAGGGTTAAATGAAAAACTGTTTTTT | CASSLGGLNEKLFF
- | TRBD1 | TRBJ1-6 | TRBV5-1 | TGCGCCAGCAGCTTTGGGGGGACAGGGGGCGATTCACCCCTCCACTTT | CASSFGGTGGDSPLHF
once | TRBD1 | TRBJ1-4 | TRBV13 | TGTGCCAGCAGCTTTCGGACAGGGGGCAACGAAAAACTGTTTTTT | CASSFRTGGNEKLFF
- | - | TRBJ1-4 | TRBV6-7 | TGTGCCAGCAGTCAAAATCTCGACAGAGAAAATGAAAAACTGTTTTTT | CASSQNLDRENEKLFF
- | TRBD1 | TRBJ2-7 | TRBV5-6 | TGTGCCAGCAGCTTTGTCGGAGGGACAGGGGAGCAGTACTTC | CASSFVGGTGEQYF
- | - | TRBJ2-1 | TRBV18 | TGTGCCAGCTCCCTACTGAGTTCGAATGAGCAGTTCTTC | CASSLLSSNEQFF
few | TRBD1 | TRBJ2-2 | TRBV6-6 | TGTGCCAGCAGGGACTCGGGACAGGGGTACACCGGGGAGCTGTTTTTT | CASRDSGQGYTGELFF
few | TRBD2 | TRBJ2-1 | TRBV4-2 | TGTGCCAGCAGCCCCCAGCGGGGGAGGGACAATGAGCAGTTCTTC | CASSPQRGRDNEQFF
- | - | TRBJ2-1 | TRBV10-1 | TGCGCCAGCAGTGTAGGGGAGGACGAGCAGTTCTTC | CASSVGEDEQFF
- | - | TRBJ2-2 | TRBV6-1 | TGTGCCAGCAGTGAAGCGGTTGTAAACCGGGGCACCGGGGAGCTGTTTTTT | CASSEAVVNRGTGELFF
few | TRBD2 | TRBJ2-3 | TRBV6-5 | TGTGCCAGCACCGGGGGGGGAGATACGCAGTATTTT | CASTGGGDTQYF
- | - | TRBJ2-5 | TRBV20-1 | TGCAGTGCCATCCAAGAGACCCAGTACTTC | CSAIQETQYF
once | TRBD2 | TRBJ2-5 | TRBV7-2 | TGTGCCAGCAGCTTAGGGAACATAGCGGGAGGGGAGACCCAGTACTTC | CASSLGNIAGGETQYF
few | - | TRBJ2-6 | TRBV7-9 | TGTGCCAGCAGCTTAGTCGCAGGGGTTGGGGCCAACGTCCTGACTTTC | CASSLVAGVGANVLTF
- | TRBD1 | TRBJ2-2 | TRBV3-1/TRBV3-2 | TGTGCCAGCAGCCACGACAGGGGGGCAGGCACCGGGGAGCTGTTTTTT | CASSHDRGAGTGELFF
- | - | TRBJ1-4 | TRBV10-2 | TGCGCCAGCAGAATTAGCGTGCAGCCTAATGAAAAACTGTTTTTT | CASRISVQPNEKLFF
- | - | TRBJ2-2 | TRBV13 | TGTGCCAGCAGCTTAGGGACTGCTACCGGGGAGCTGTTTTTT | CASSLGTATGELFF
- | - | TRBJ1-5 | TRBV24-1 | TGTGCCACCAGTGAGCACGGAGGGAGCAATCAGCCCCAGCATTTT | CATSEHGGSNQPQHF
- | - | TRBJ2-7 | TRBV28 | TGTGCCAGCAGTTTGAGTCGTCTTACCTACGAGCAGTACTTC | CASSLSRLTYEQYF
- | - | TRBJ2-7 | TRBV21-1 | TGTGCCAGCAGCAAGGACCGGGGACAGGACTTTTCCTACGAGCAGTACTTC | CASSKDRGQDFSYEQYF
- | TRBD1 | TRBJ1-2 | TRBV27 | TGTGCCAGCAGTCCTTGGGACAGGGAACGCGGCTACACCTTC | CASSPWDRERGYTF
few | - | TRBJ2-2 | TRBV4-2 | TGTGCCAGCAGCCCACAGGGAAACGGGGAGCTGTTTTTT | CASSPQGNGELFF
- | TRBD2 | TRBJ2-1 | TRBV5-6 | TGTGCCAGCAGCTACGGACTAGCGGAGCCTAATGAGCAGTTCTTC | CASSYGLAEPNEQFF
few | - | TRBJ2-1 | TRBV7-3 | TGTGCCAGCAGCTTATTTGCGGAGCCCTCCTACAATGAGCAGTTCTTC | CASSLFAEPSYNEQFF
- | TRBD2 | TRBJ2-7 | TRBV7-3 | TGTGCCAGCAGATGGACTAGCATTGTCTACGAGCAGTACTTC | CASRWTSIVYEQYF
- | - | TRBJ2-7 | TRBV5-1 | TGCGCCAGCAGCTTGGACCCCGGGAACGCCTGGGACTACGAGCAGTACTTC | CASSLDPGNAWDYEQYF
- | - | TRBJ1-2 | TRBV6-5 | TGTGCCAGCAGTTACTCCCGGTGGTTGGAGGGCGGCTACACCTTC | CASSYSRWLEGGYTF
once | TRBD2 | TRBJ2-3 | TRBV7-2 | TGTGCCAGCAGCTATGCGGGGGGGCCAGATACGCAGTATTTT | CASSYAGGPDTQYF
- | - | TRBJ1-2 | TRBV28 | TGTGCCAGCAGCTTACCCCAGGGATTAGGCTATGGCTACACCTTC | CASSLPQGLGYGYTF
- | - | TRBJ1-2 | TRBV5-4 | TGTGCCAGCAGCTTGAATGACAGGACTAACTATGGCTACACCTTC | CASSLNDRTNYGYTF
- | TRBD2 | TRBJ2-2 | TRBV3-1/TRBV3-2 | TGTGCCAGCAGCCAAAGGGCGGGAGTCGGCACCGGGGAGCTGTTTTTT | CASSQRAGVGTGELFF
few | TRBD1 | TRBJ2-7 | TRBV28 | TGTGCCAGCAGCCCCACGACAGGGGGCTACGAGCAGTACTTC | CASSPTTGGYEQYF
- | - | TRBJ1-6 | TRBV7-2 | TGTGCCAGCAGGTTCAGGGTCTCCTATAATTCACCCCTCCACTTT | CASRFRVSYNSPLHF
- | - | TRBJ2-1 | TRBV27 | TGTGCCAGCAGCTCTGGGGGACTGCCCAATGAGCAGTTCTTC | CASSSGGLPNEQFF
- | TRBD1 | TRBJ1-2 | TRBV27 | TGTGCCAGCAGTTTGGACAGGGGGAACTATGGCTACACCTTC | CASSLDRGNYGYTF
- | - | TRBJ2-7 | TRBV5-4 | TGTGCCAGCAGCTTGGAGCGCTCAGGGAACTACGAGCAGTACTTC | CASSLERSGNYEQYF
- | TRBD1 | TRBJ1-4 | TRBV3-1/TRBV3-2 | TGTGCCAGCAGCCAAGCTAGAGGGACAGGGGGAAAACTGTTTTTT | CASSQARGTGGKLFF
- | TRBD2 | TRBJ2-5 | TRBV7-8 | TGTGCCAGCAGCTTCTGGACTAGCGCCCAAGAGACCCAGTACTTC | CASSFWTSAQETQYF
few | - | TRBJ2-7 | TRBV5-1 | TGCGCCAGCAGCTTGTTCACAGGGTTAGCCTCCTACGAGCAGTACTTC | CASSLFTGLASYEQYF
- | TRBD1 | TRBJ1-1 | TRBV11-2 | TGTGCCAGCAGCCAGGACAGGTTGGTTGAAGCTTTCTTT | CASSQDRLVEAFF
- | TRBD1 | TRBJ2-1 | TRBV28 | TGTGCCAGCATTCCGCCGGGACAGCAAAATTACAATGAGCAGTTCTTC | CASIPPGQQNYNEQFF